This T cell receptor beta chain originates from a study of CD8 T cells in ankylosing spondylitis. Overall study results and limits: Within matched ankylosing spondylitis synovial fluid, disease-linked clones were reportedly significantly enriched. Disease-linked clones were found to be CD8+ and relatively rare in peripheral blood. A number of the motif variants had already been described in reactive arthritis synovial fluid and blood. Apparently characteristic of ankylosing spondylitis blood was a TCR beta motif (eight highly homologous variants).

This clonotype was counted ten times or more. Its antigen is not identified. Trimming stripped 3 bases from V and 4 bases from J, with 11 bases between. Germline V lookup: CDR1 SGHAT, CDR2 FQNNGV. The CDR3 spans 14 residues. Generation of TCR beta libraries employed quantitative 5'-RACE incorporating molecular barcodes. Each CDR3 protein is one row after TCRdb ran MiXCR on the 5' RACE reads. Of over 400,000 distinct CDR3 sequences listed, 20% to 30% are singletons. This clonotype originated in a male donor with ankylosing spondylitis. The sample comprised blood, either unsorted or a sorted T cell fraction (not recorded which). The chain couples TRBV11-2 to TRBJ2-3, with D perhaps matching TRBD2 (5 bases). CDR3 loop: CASSLGALPDTQYF. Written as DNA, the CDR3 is TGTGCCAGCAGCTTGGGAGCCTTACCAGATACGCAGTATTTT.